This T cell receptor beta chain was captured by sequencing in a study of blood T cell repertoires in COVID-19. Overall study context: Acute and convalescent COVID-19 specimens originated in the United States, Italy and Spain. T cells, B-cell-depleted T cells, or PBMCs provided the cDNA or gDNA that served as material.

V lost 5 bases and J lost 3, with 14 bases in between. Germline V CDR1 and CDR2: MDHEN, SYDVKM. The CDR3 sequence is 15 residues long. Per the original data handling: Scientists estimated how many nucleated cells there were by amplifying reference gene primers. Clones were read by immunoSEQ multiplex PCR, and TCRdb kept only the in-frame ones, dropping some. That table gives V, J and clone size, and the DNA gave D and trimming. The sample lists about 190,000 clones, roughly four fifths occurring once. This TCR came from a woman between 45 and 65 years old with acute or convalescent COVID-19. The V gene is TRBV28, the J gene TRBJ1-5, with D perhaps TRBD1 (6 bases). The sample taken for sequencing was peripheral blood. The CDR3 bases are TGTGCCAGCAGTCCGGGGGGGGCCAACAATCAGCCCCAGCATTTT. Translating gives CASSPGGANNQPQHF. Complete variable domain (other parts from reference TRBV28 and TRBJ1-5): DVKVTQSSRYLVKRTGEKVFLECVQDMDHENMFWYRQDPGLGLRLIYFSYDVKMKEKGDIPEGYSVSREKKERFSLILESASTNQTSMYLCASSPGGANNQPQHFGDGTRLSIL.